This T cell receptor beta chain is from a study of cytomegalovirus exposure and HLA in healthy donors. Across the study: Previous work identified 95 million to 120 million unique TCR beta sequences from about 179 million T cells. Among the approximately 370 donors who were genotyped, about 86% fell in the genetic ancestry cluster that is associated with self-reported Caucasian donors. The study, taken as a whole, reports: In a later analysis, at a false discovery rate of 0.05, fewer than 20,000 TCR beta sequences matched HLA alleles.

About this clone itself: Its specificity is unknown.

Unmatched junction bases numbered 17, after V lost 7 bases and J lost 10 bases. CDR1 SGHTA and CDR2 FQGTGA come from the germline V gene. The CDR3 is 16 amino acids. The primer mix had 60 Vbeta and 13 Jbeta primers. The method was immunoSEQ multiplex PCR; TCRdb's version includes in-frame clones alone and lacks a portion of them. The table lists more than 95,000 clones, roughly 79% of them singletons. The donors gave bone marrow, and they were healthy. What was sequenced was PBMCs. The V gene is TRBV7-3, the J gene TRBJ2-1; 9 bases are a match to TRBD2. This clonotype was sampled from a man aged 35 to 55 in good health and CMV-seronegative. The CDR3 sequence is CASMGGGGALAREQFF. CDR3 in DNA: TGTGCCAGCATGGGTGGCGGGGGGGCCCTGGCCAGAGAGCAGTTCTTC.